A selection of T cell receptor beta chains follows, all from one sample in a study of identifying expanded T cells in peripheral blood. Repertoires were generated with immunoSEQ multiplex PCR, while TCRdb's copy carries only in-frame clones and drops some. The table shows about 130,000 clones, with less than 90% occurring only once. Sample: blood. These receptors all come from a person aged 18 to 69 in good health. The CDR3 runs from the conserved cysteine through the conserved F or W. The order of the fields is J gene, V gene, clone size, D gene, CDR3 protein, CDR3 DNA. A D gene is named only where the DNA matches it firmly. Rows may omit the clone size; those that give it use once, few, many or a size class.

j_call: TRBJ2-4; v_call: TRBV11-2; clone_size: .; d_call: TRBD1; cdr3_aa: CASKGPGQGILAVDIQYF; cdr3_nt: TGTGCCAGCAAAGGGCCGGGACAGGGGATTTTGGCGGTGGACATTCAGTACTTC
j_call: TRBJ2-2; v_call: TRBV29-1; clone_size: .; d_call: .; cdr3_aa: CSVNDREWAGELFF; cdr3_nt: TGCAGCGTCAATGACAGAGAATGGGCCGGGGAGCTGTTTTTT
j_call: TRBJ1-2; v_call: TRBV6-1; clone_size: once; d_call: .; cdr3_aa: CASSGLQGGYGYTF; cdr3_nt: TGTGCCAGCAGTGGCCTACAGGGCGGCTATGGCTACACCTTC
j_call: TRBJ1-5; v_call: TRBV2; clone_size: .; d_call: TRBD1; cdr3_aa: CASTVDRSSNQPQHF; cdr3_nt: TGTGCCAGCACCGTGGACAGGAGTAGCAATCAGCCCCAGCATTTT
j_call: TRBJ1-1; v_call: TRBV18; clone_size: .; d_call: .; cdr3_aa: CASSPPVGGNTEAFF; cdr3_nt: TGTGCCAGCTCACCACCCGTTGGGGGGAACACTGAAGCTTTCTTT
j_call: TRBJ2-5; v_call: TRBV7-2; clone_size: .; d_call: .; cdr3_aa: CASSLQSGYKETQYF; cdr3_nt: TGTGCCAGCAGTTTGCAATCGGGGTATAAAGAGACCCAGTACTTC
j_call: TRBJ1-1; v_call: TRBV19; clone_size: once; d_call: .; cdr3_aa: CASRSDSNTEAFF; cdr3_nt: TGTGCCAGTAGGTCAGACTCGAACACTGAAGCTTTCTTT
j_call: TRBJ2-3; v_call: TRBV7-2; clone_size: .; d_call: .; cdr3_aa: CASSSDSYSTDTQYF; cdr3_nt: TGTGCCAGCAGCTCGGATTCCTATAGCACAGATACGCAGTATTTT
j_call: TRBJ2-2; v_call: TRBV27; clone_size: .; d_call: TRBD2; cdr3_aa: CASSRLAGGPGELFF; cdr3_nt: TGTGCCAGCAGCCGACTAGCGGGAGGGCCGGGGGAGCTGTTTTTT
j_call: TRBJ1-1; v_call: TRBV7-2; clone_size: .; d_call: TRBD1; cdr3_aa: CASSLGQGAGTEAFF; cdr3_nt: TGTGCCAGCAGCTTAGGGCAGGGGGCGGGAACTGAAGCTTTCTTT
j_call: TRBJ1-1; v_call: TRBV10-3; clone_size: few; d_call: .; cdr3_aa: CAISDQNTEAFF; cdr3_nt: TGTGCCATCAGTGACCAGAACACTGAAGCTTTCTTT
j_call: TRBJ1-5; v_call: TRBV6-5; clone_size: .; d_call: TRBD1; cdr3_aa: CASSYSFDRENQPQHF; cdr3_nt: TGTGCCAGCAGTTACTCTTTCGACAGGGAAAATCAGCCCCAGCATTTT
j_call: TRBJ2-1; v_call: TRBV6-5; clone_size: .; d_call: .; cdr3_aa: CASGQRDYEQFF; cdr3_nt: TGTGCCAGCGGGCAAAGGGACTATGAGCAGTTCTTC
j_call: TRBJ2-1; v_call: TRBV6-5; clone_size: .; d_call: .; cdr3_aa: CASSPGLPSYNEQFF; cdr3_nt: TGTGCCAGCAGCCCGGGACTTCCCTCCTACAATGAGCAGTTCTTC
j_call: TRBJ2-1; v_call: TRBV6-1; clone_size: .; d_call: .; cdr3_aa: CASSETRVDEQFF; cdr3_nt: TGTGCCAGCAGTGAGACGCGAGTCGATGAGCAGTTCTTC
j_call: TRBJ1-3; v_call: TRBV19; clone_size: .; d_call: .; cdr3_aa: CASRDDPSSGNTIYF; cdr3_nt: TGTGCCAGCCGCGACGACCCGAGCTCTGGAAACACCATATATTTT
j_call: TRBJ2-1; v_call: TRBV7-2; clone_size: once; d_call: .; cdr3_aa: CASSLDASSSYNEQFF; cdr3_nt: TGTGCCAGCAGCTTAGATGCAAGTAGCTCCTACAATGAGCAGTTCTTC
j_call: TRBJ2-7; v_call: TRBV28; clone_size: few; d_call: .; cdr3_aa: CASTDPARGFYEQYF; cdr3_nt: TGTGCCAGCACCGACCCGGCTAGGGGATTCTACGAGCAGTACTTC
j_call: TRBJ1-2; v_call: TRBV5-8; clone_size: .; d_call: .; cdr3_aa: CASSLYGNYGYTF; cdr3_nt: TGTGCCAGCAGCTTGTACGGTAACTATGGCTACACCTTC
j_call: TRBJ1-2; v_call: TRBV27; clone_size: few; d_call: .; cdr3_aa: CASSSTANYGYTF; cdr3_nt: TGTGCCAGCAGTTCGACAGCTAACTATGGCTACACCTTC
j_call: TRBJ2-7; v_call: TRBV11-2; clone_size: .; d_call: .; cdr3_aa: CASSLEAFYEQYF; cdr3_nt: TGTGCCAGCAGCTTAGAGGCATTCTACGAGCAGTACTTC
j_call: TRBJ2-3; v_call: TRBV5-1; clone_size: .; d_call: .; cdr3_aa: CASSLGEGFGNTQYF; cdr3_nt: TGCGCCAGCAGCTTGGGGGAAGGTTTTGGTAATACGCAGTATTTT
j_call: TRBJ2-7; v_call: TRBV9; clone_size: .; d_call: .; cdr3_aa: CASSLLPGTTYEQYF; cdr3_nt: TGTGCCAGCAGCCTCCTCCCCGGGACAACATACGAGCAGTACTTC
j_call: TRBJ2-3; v_call: TRBV4-2; clone_size: few; d_call: TRBD2; cdr3_aa: CASSQVSGGLDTQYF; cdr3_nt: TGTGCCAGCAGCCAAGTAAGCGGGGGGTTGGATACGCAGTATTTT
j_call: TRBJ2-7; v_call: TRBV7-9; clone_size: .; d_call: .; cdr3_aa: CASSPVSYEQYF; cdr3_nt: TGTGCCAGCAGCCCCGTATCCTACGAGCAGTACTTC
j_call: TRBJ2-3; v_call: TRBV7-6; clone_size: once; d_call: .; cdr3_aa: CASSFTGQDTQYF; cdr3_nt: TGTGCCAGCAGCTTTACGGGGCAGGATACGCAGTATTTT
j_call: TRBJ1-4; v_call: TRBV28; clone_size: .; d_call: .; cdr3_aa: CASSNSGATNEKLFF; cdr3_nt: TGTGCCAGCAGTAATAGCGGTGCAACTAATGAAAAACTGTTTTTT